Following are 8 T cell receptor beta chains from one sample sequenced in a study of spatial heterogeneity in lung cancer. Time point of the sample: blood at routine non-recurrence follow-up after resection. One entry per CDR3 protein results from TCRdb running MiXCR on the 5' RACE reads. Among about 110,000 distinct CDR3 sequences listed, 11% were seen once. Sequencing was performed on PBMCs, taken at follow-up. All receptors derive from a female donor with early-stage non-small cell lung cancer.

CDR3 DNA: TGTGCCAGCAGTTTATCGGCTAGCGCGCAAATGGGCAATGAGCAGTTCTTC. Translation gives CASSLSASAQMGNEQFF. The chain employs TRBV12-3 or TRBV12-4 and TRBJ2-1; weak D call: TRBD2 (6 bases). V dropped 2 bases and J dropped 6 bases, with 20 bases sitting between them. CDR3 length: 17 residues.

This clonotype was detected a few times. This sequence joins TRBV12-3 or TRBV12-4 and TRBJ2-4, with TRBD2 identical over 11 bases. With 5 bases clipped from V and 6 bases from J, the junction kept 12 bases outside the gene matches. The CDR3 length is 17 residues. CDR3 nucleotides: TGTGCCAGCAGTCAGGATTTCGGGACTAGCGGAGTAAACATTCAGTACTTC. This encodes CASSQDFGTSGVNIQYF.

This clonotype was detected many times. The CDR3 coding sequence is TGCGCCAGCAGCCAGACCGGGCCCTACACCTACAATGAGCAGTTCTTC. It specifies CASSQTGPYTYNEQFF. The V and J genes are TRBV4-1 and TRBJ2-1; D is unclear. From germline, CDR1 is MGHRA and CDR2 YSYEKL. This CDR3 comprises 16 residues. The V and J ends lost 3 bases and 2 bases respectively, with 14 bases between them.

This clonotype was detected only a few times. This chain joins TRBV12-3 or TRBV12-4 and TRBJ2-1; D is ambiguous. V was pared by 4 bases and J by 4 bases, with 14 bases between. The CDR3 is 15 residues long. The CDR3 sequence is CASSSRTTAYNEQFF. The CDR3 bases are TGTGCCAGCAGTTCTAGGACGACTGCTTACAATGAGCAGTTCTTC.

The chain uses TRBV29-1 and TRBJ2-1, with 13 bases fitting TRBD2. CDR1 SQVTM and CDR2 ANQGSEA come from the germline V gene. V trimming: 7 bases; J trimming: 0 bases; junction bases outside the gene matches: 6. This CDR3 contains 16 residues. The CDR3 loop reads CSATGTSGISYNEQFF. In nucleotides, the CDR3 is TGCAGCGCAACTGGGACTAGCGGGATCTCCTACAATGAGCAGTTCTTC.

The table lists this clonotype with many counts. This rearrangement joins TRBV12-3 or TRBV12-4 to TRBJ1-2; D uncertain. This CDR3 region has 12 residues. Trimming pared 3 bases from V and 4 bases from J, leaving 6 bases between. The CDR3 sequence is CASSFSRYGYTF. The DNA for the CDR3 is TGTGCCAGCAGTTTTTCACGCTATGGCTACACCTTC.

This clonotype was counted ten times or more. The CDR3 region has the DNA TGTGCCAGCATGGCGGGAGTCTCCTACAATGAGCAGTTCTTC. Translating gives CASMAGVSYNEQFF. This chain links TRBV7-6 with TRBJ2-1; 7 bases match TRBD2. V was clipped by 7 bases and J by 0 bases; unmatched bases: 3. The CDR3 is 14 amino acids. CDR1 and CDR2 (germline): SGHVS, FNYEAQ. The whole variable domain, filled in from reference TRBV7-6 and TRBJ2-1, reads GAGVSQSPRYKVTKRGQDVALRCDPISGHVSLYWYRQALGQGPEFLTYFNYEAQQDKSGLPNDRFSAERPEGSISTLTIQRTEQRDSAMYRCASMAGVSYNEQFFGPGTRLTVL.

This clonotype was counted many times. The gene calls are TRBV30 and TRBJ1-2; no definite D call. The V gene lost 0 bases and the J gene lost 5 bases, with 10 bases spanning the gap. CDR1 and CDR2 from the germline V gene are GTSNPN and SVGIG (reference sequence). The CDR3 length is 13 residues. CDR3 sequence reads: CAWSVEAEYGYTF. DNA for the CDR3: TGTGCCTGGAGTGTAGAGGCAGAATATGGCTACACCTTC. Using reference TRBV30 and TRBJ1-2 for the parts outside the CDR3, the full variable domain is SQTIHQWPATLVQPVGSPLSLECTVEGTSNPNLYWYRQAAGRGLQLLFYSVGIGQISSEVPQNLSASRPQDRQFILSSKKLLLSDSGFYLCAWSVEAEYGYTFGSGTRLTVV.